This T cell receptor (beta chain) was retrieved from a study of blood T cell repertoires in COVID-19 (TCRdb year 2020). Turning to the overall study: Samples covering the acute and convalescent phases of COVID-19 were provided by collaborators in the United States, Italy and Spain. Subjects who had been exposed to COVID-19, were actively infected with it, or had recovered from it provided the deeply sampled blood TCRbeta repertoires that made up the dataset. The samples were drawn from two sources: the first 160 participants of the ongoing ImmuneRACE study, and 1,000 to 1,500 subjects contributed by 6 global collaborators. The prospective study material was composed of cDNA or gDNA derived from T cells, B-cell-depleted T cells, or PBMCs. Nearly every sample came with metadata listing a de-identified subject ID, COVID-19 status, age in years and sex. The repertoires were released in a freely available public database meant as a resource for research on the immune response to SARS-CoV-2. Where HLA class I and class II types were available, the types were taken from metadata supplied by the sample provider, not from assay-based typing. What the work shows at the level of the full study, not this receptor alone: How much clinical and demographic metadata was included differed by source and by participant, and the metadata was provided uncurated.

To note about this clone: Its antigen is currently not known. Base qualities were left out, and no much larger clone turns up one base away.

A second Seattle source provided samples from volunteer blood donors who had recovered from COVID-19. The collaborating institutions used their own protocols to collect whole blood in K2EDTA tubes. For TCRbeta analysis, collaborators shipped samples in one of three forms: frozen whole blood, isolated PBMCs, or DNA extracted from either of those sample types. TCRbeta CDR3 regions were amplified from genomic DNA using the immunoSEQ Assay, a bias-controlled multiplex PCR. Processing in the source paper ran as follows. Within the assay, amplification of reference gene primers was used to estimate how many nucleated cells each sample contained. Sequence reads were collapsed and filtered to measure the absolute abundance of every unique TCRbeta CDR3 rearrangement. Productive Simpson clonality was computed per sample as the square root of Simpson's diversity index over productive rearrangements. TCRdb retrieved this table from immuneACCESS and kept in-frame rearrangements only. Not all clones are present; in checked studies, unresolved V genes account for under half, and no reason is known for the remainder. Clonal size and the V and J genes are those of that table, whereas D and trimming came from the DNA. This sample is represented by about 220,000 clones; approximately 84% of them were singletons. The ten largest account for about 2.9% of the sample.

From the cysteine up to the phenylalanine, the CDR3 has a length of 17 residues. The entry retains the CDR3 DNA only, 51 bases that are in frame from base 1. After removal of 4 bases from V and 3 bases from J, the junction retains 9 bases not matched to a gene. The germline V gene sets CDR1 to MGHRA and CDR2 to YSYEKL. This receptor was identified in a woman aged 30 to 39 who had recovered from COVID-19. Input material: peripheral blood. This sequence uses TRBV4-1 and TRBJ2-3, with 11 bases matching TRBD2. The CDR3 amino acid sequence is: CASSPRSGGAGTDTQYF. The nucleotide sequence reads TGCGCCAGCAGCCCACGTAGCGGGGGGGCCGGTACAGATACGCAGTATTTT.